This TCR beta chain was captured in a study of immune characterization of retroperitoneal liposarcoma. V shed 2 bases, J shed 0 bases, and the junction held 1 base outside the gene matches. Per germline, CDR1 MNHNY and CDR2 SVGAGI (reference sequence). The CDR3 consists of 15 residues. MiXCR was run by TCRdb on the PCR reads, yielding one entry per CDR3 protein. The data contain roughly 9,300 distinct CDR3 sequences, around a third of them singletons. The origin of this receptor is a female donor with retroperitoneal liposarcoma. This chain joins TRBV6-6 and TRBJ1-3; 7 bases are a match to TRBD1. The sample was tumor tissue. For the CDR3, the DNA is TGTGCCAGCAGTTACGCAGGGGGCTCTGGAAACACCATATATTTT. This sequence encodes CASSYAGGSGNTIYF.